A selection of T cell receptor beta chains follows, all from one sample in a study of CD8 T cells in Susac syndrome. TCRdb ran MiXCR on the immunoSEQ multiplex PCR reads and lists one entry per CDR3 protein. Among about 53,000 distinct CDR3 sequences listed, 95% were seen once. The sample comprised CD8+ T cells from PBMCs. These TCRs come from a human donor with Susac syndrome. Each CDR3 is given with its conserved first and last residue. The D gene is left open where the match is weak. Not every row has a clone size; where given, it reads once, few, many or a size class.

d_call,clone_size,j_call,v_call,cdr3_aa,cdr3_nt
-,-,TRBJ1-2,TRBV28,CAIHPPYTF,TGTGCCATTCATCCCCCCTACACCTTC
-,-,TRBJ1-5,TRBV7-2,CASSLSAGSEQPQHF,TGTGCCAGCAGCTTATCCGCAGGGTCGGAACAGCCCCAGCATTTT
TRBD2,-,TRBJ2-5,TRBV9,CASSESPGGSQETQYF,TGTGCCAGCAGCGAGTCTCCGGGGGGTTCCCAAGAGACCCAGTACTTC
TRBD1,-,TRBJ1-2,TRBV3-1,CASSQDPTGRHGYTF,TGTGCCAGCAGCCAAGACCCGACAGGGCGGCATGGCTACACCTTC
-,-,TRBJ2-3,TRBV6-5,CASSYSGLDTQYF,TGTGCCAGCAGTTACTCAGGCTTAGATACGCAGTATTTT
-,-,TRBJ2-5,TRBV7-9,CASSRMTETQYF,TGTGCCAGCAGCCGCATGACGGAGACCCAGTACTTC
TRBD2,-,TRBJ2-5,TRBV7-9,CASSRGTSGAQETQYF,TGTGCCAGCAGCAGAGGGACTAGCGGGGCACAAGAGACCCAGTACTTC
-,once,TRBJ2-1,TRBV10-3,CAIRVAGGRDNEQFF,TGTGCCATCAGAGTAGCTGGGGGCCGCGACAATGAGCAGTTCTTC
-,-,TRBJ1-3,TRBV7-9,CASSLRGLDTIYF,TGTGCCAGCAGCTTACGTGGTTTAGACACCATATATTTT
TRBD2,once,TRBJ2-1,TRBV29-1,CSVEDVLAGDEQFF,TGCAGCGTTGAAGATGTCCTGGCGGGGGATGAGCAGTTCTTC
-,few,TRBJ1-5,TRBV13,CASSPGSSNQPQHF,TGTGCCAGCAGCCCAGGGAGTAGCAATCAGCCCCAGCATTTT
TRBD1,-,TRBJ1-5,TRBV7-2,CASSVGGAGGGNQPQHF,TGTGCCAGCAGCGTAGGAGGGGCAGGGGGGGGCAATCAGCCCCAGCATTTT
-,-,TRBJ2-2,TRBV19,CASSMEITGELFF,TGTGCCAGTAGTATGGAGATCACCGGGGAGCTGTTTTTT
-,-,TRBJ1-5,TRBV14,CASSQVEACGQPQHF,TGTGCCAGCAGCCAAGTGGAGGCATGCGGTCAGCCCCAGCATTTT
TRBD1,-,TRBJ1-6,TRBV9,CATGEGTGRSPLHF,TGTGCCACCGGGGAGGGGACAGGGAGATCACCCCTCCACTTT
TRBD1,few,TRBJ2-3,TRBV5-1,CASSLEGASTDTQYF,TGCGCCAGCAGCTTGGAGGGGGCTAGCACAGATACGCAGTATTTT
-,-,TRBJ1-2,TRBV9,CASSVEGNGYTF,TGTGCCAGCAGCGTAGAGGGGAATGGCTACACCTTC
TRBD1,-,TRBJ2-7,TRBV7-9,CASSLGTGETIEQYF,TGTGCCAGCAGCTTAGGGACAGGAGAAACCATCGAGCAGTACTTC
-,-,TRBJ2-7,TRBV9,CASSVGGATSYEQYF,TGTGCCAGCAGCGTAGGGGGAGCCACCTCCTACGAGCAGTACTTC
-,-,TRBJ1-1,TRBV30,CAWSRDLMNTEAFF,TGTGCCTGGAGCCGGGACTTAATGAACACTGAAGCTTTCTTT
-,-,TRBJ2-7,TRBV29-1,CSVVLGQGASYEQYF,TGCAGCGTGGTTCTTGGGCAGGGTGCCTCCTACGAGCAGTACTTC
-,-,TRBJ1-5,TRBV7-9,CASSLVEQPQHF,TGTGCCAGCAGCTTAGTTGAACAGCCCCAGCATTTT
-,-,TRBJ1-5,TRBV4-1,CVSSPQLEQGNQPQHF,TGCGTTAGCAGCCCACAGCTCGAACAGGGAAATCAGCCCCAGCATTTT
-,-,TRBJ2-4,TRBV19,CASSTPTVVNIQYF,TGTGCCAGTAGTACCCCTACAGTTGTGAACATTCAGTACTTC
-,once,TRBJ2-7,TRBV5-1,CASSFGPGGEQYF,-
TRBD2,-,TRBJ2-5,TRBV19,CASSWTSGGPETQYF,TGTGCCAGTAGTTGGACTAGCGGGGGGCCCGAGACCCAGTACTTC
TRBD1,-,TRBJ2-5,TRBV9,CASSVGGTGMETQYF,TGTGCCAGCAGCGTAGGGGGGACAGGTATGGAGACCCAGTACTTC
-,-,TRBJ2-7,TRBV4-3,CASSQGTGTLVEEQYF,TGCGCCAGCAGCCAAGGAACCGGGACACTCGTGGAGGAGCAGTACTTC
TRBD2,-,TRBJ2-5,TRBV5-6,CASSFTGLAGQETQYF,TGTGCCAGCAGCTTCACGGGACTAGCAGGGCAAGAGACCCAGTACTTC
TRBD1,-,TRBJ1-2,TRBV5-1,CASRKGTGRVVYGYTF,TGCGCCAGCAGGAAGGGGACAGGGAGGGTCGTCTATGGCTACACCTTC
TRBD1,-,TRBJ2-7,TRBV5-6,CASSLGGQVWEQYF,TGTGCCAGCAGCTTAGGAGGACAGGTGTGGGAGCAGTACTTC
TRBD1,-,TRBJ2-4,TRBV20-1,CSARKDRGLGKNIQYF,TGCAGTGCTAGAAAGGACAGGGGGCTTGGCAAAAACATTCAGTACTTC
TRBD1,-,TRBJ1-1,TRBV9,CASSDRDRGTEAFF,TGTGCCAGCAGCGACCGGGACAGGGGAACTGAAGCTTTCTTT